The clone carrying this T cell receptor beta chain was found a few times. Its antigen is undetermined. This specimen belongs to a study of identical twins. TCRdb reprocessed the 5' RACE reads with MiXCR, giving one entry per CDR3 protein. The sample shows roughly 1.6 million distinct CDR3 sequences, around 33% of them seen only once. The study's findings and limits: Because invariant MAIT and iNKT cells could be present, zero-insertion analyses could be partly confounded. Alpha sequences out of frame and shared by twins had excess low generation probability. Twins' excess sharing was less marked for out-of-frame beta sequences.

The germline V gene has CDR1 ENHRY and CDR2 SYGVKD. The CDR3 is made up of 12 amino acids. V was shortened by 8 bases and J by 4 bases, with 11 bases between the two germline ends. Only healthy Caucasians were included as donors. Sequencing was done on a sample of cord blood. This sequence was found in a newborn girl in good health. The chain couples TRBV10-3 to TRBJ1-2, with a tentative D call TRBD1 (5 bases). Written as DNA, the CDR3 is TGTGCCATCCTCAGGGAATCCTATGGCTACACCTTC. This sequence encodes CAILRESYGYTF.